This paragraph reports one T cell receptor (beta chain). What it binds is not known. The junction and the germline gene differ at one end; a read error may be behind it. The data derive from a study of response to subunit inactivated influenza vaccine. Study observations and caveats: The authors put forward the suggestion that each seasonal influenza vaccination may bring in only a limited number of new T cells.

This CDR3 is 15 amino acids long. TCRdb re-called the RT-PCR reads through MiXCR, storing one row per CDR3 protein. Here the sample spans 700,000 to 800,000 distinct CDR3 sequences, about a fifth being singletons. This clonotype originated in a man aged 45-65 years who received an inactivated influenza vaccine. The chain has TRBV12-3 or TRBV12-4 and TRBJ2-1; 10 nucleotides align to TRBD2. Sequences were derived from PBMCs from blood, sampled approximately 5 days after vaccination. CDR3 coding DNA: TGTGCCAGCAGGTTAGCGGGAGGAACAAACAATGAGCAGTTCTTC. Translating gives CASRLAGGTNNEQFF.